The entry below gives a single T cell receptor beta chain sequence along with its context. The antigen is undetermined. These data originate in a study of siplizumab effects on memory and regulatory T cells. This CDR3 has 11 amino acids. Trimming cost V 3 bases and J 5 bases, with 4 bases left between them. CDR1 is KGHSH, CDR2 LQKENI, per germline. The table came from immunoSEQ multiplex PCR; TCRdb's copy has only in-frame clones and leaves some out. The profile shows approximately 100,000 clones, about 91% of them singletons. Study-level results: Under siplizumab, alloreactive sequences traced to unstimulated CD4+ memory cells were significantly reduced. Mappable alloreactive CD4+ clones averaged approximately 67% Treg-derived with siplizumab versus 26.9% in controls. The suppressive capacity of proliferating Tregs from siplizumab cultures remained unconfirmed.

This receptor was identified in a human donor in good health. The rearrangement joins TRBV18 to TRBJ2-5; D gene uncertain. The sample comprised Tregs sorted from blood. The CDR3 DNA follows: TGTGCCAGCTCACCTTGGGAGACCCAGTACTTC. Its protein is CASSPWETQYF.